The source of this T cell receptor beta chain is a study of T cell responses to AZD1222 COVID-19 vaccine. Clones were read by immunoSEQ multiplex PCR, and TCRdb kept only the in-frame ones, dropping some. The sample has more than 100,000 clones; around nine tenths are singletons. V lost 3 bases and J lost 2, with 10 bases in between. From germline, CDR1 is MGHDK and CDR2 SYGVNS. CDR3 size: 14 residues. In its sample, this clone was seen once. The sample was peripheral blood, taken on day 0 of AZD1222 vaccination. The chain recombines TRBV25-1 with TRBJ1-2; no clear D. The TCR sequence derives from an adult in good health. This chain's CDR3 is CASSDPAANYGYTF. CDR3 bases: TGTGCCAGCAGTGACCCGGCGGCCAACTATGGCTACACCTTC.